The 23 T cell receptor beta chains listed next were all sequenced from one sample in a study of cytomegalovirus exposure and HLA in healthy donors (dated by TCRdb to between 2016 and 2019). Receptor amplification or capture employed the immunoSEQ multiplex PCR assay. For the multiplex PCR, a mixture combining 60 forward primers for TCR Vbeta segments and 13 reverse primers for TCR Jbeta segments was used. Sourced from immuneACCESS, this table was stored by TCRdb with only in-frame sequences that have V and J called. A share of the clones is absent; for the studies checked, an unresolved V gene accounts for under half, and the remainder has no known explanation. The sample's clone listing holds roughly 120,000 clones. The ten most abundant clones make up about 2.2% of the sample. Source material: PBMCs. The receptors here all came from a man aged 35 to 55 in good health and CMV-seronegative.

The chain links TRBV7-3 to TRBJ2-5; 11 bases are a match to TRBD2. Germline V lookup: CDR1 SGHTA, CDR2 FQGTGA. This CDR3 is built from 14 residues. Trimming removed 5 bases from V and 11 bases from J; junction bases left unmatched: 10. CDR3 amino acids: CASSQTSGNGEQYF. In DNA, the CDR3 is TGTGCCAGCAGCCAGACTAGCGGGAACGGGGAGCAGTACTTC. Combining the CDR3 with reference TRBV7-3 and TRBJ2-5 gives the whole variable domain GAGVSQTPSNKVTEKGKYVELRCDPISGHTALYWYRQSLGQGPEFLIYFQGTGAADDSGLPNDRFFAVRPEGSVSTLKIQRTERGDSAVYLCASSQTSGNGEQYFGPGTRLLVL.

The V and J genes are TRBV27 and TRBJ2-7; maybe TRBD1 (7 bases). This CDR3 spans 15 amino acids. Germline lookup yields CDR1 MNHEY and CDR2 SMNVEV (reference sequence). The V end lost 4 bases, the J end lost 3 bases, and 16 bases lay between the germline ends. CDR3 nucleotide sequence: TGTGCCAGCAGTTCCCCCCAGGGGGGCAACTACGAGCAGTACTTC. This codes for CASSSPQGGNYEQYF.

This sequence joins TRBV11-3 and TRBJ2-1; D may be TRBD1 (6 bases). CDR3 length equals 16 residues. V lost 4 bases and J lost 3, with 16 bases in between. Germline V gives CDR1 SGHNT, CDR2 YENEEA. The CDR3 reads CASSSQGLRVYNEQFF. CDR3 bases: TGTGCCAGCAGCTCCCAGGGGTTGAGGGTCTACAATGAGCAGTTCTTC.

V is TRBV7-9 and J is TRBJ2-7; 8 nucleotides align to TRBD2. The CDR3 is 15 amino acids. Germline assignment: CDR1 SEHNR and CDR2 FQNEAQ (reference sequence). J lost 2 bases, V lost 3 bases, and 6 bases had no gene match. This chain's CDR3 is CASSFAGTRAYEQYF. DNA for the CDR3: TGTGCCAGCAGCTTCGCCGGGACTAGGGCCTACGAGCAGTACTTC.

The chain employs TRBV6-4 and TRBJ1-2; a possible D gene is TRBD1 (5 bases). Trimming shortened V by 4 bases and J by 8 bases, and 14 bases separated the two germline ends. The CDR3 has 13 amino acids. Germline loops: CDR1 MRHNA, CDR2 SNTAGT. The CDR3 sequence: CASSALGQGGYTF. CDR3 DNA: TGTGCCAGCAGTGCCTTGGGGCAGGGAGGCTACACCTTC.

The V gene is TRBV5-1, the J gene TRBJ2-7, with 9 bases fitting TRBD1. The CDR3 is 16 residues long. Trimming took 4 bases from V and 4 from J; bases not matched to a gene: 12. In germline, CDR1 is SGHRS, CDR2 YFSETQ. In DNA form, the CDR3 reads TGCGCCAGCAGCCCCCATTCTGGGACAGGGACATACGAGCAGTACTTC. It specifies CASSPHSGTGTYEQYF.

The chain combines TRBV4-2 with TRBJ2-5, with D possibly matching TRBD2 (6 bases). CDR1 and CDR2 (germline): LGHNA, YNFKEQ. Trimming stripped 0 bases from V and 2 bases from J, with 16 bases between. The CDR3 has 17 amino acids. CDR3 bases: TGTGCCAGCAGCCAAGATCTTCCGCATAGCGGACAAGAGACCCAGTACTTC. It is translated as CASSQDLPHSGQETQYF.

The V call is TRBV27, the J call TRBJ1-1, with D possibly matching TRBD1 (6 bases). V dropped 7 bases and J dropped 4 bases, with 13 bases sitting between them. The CDR3 is 13 amino acids. Germline-derived CDR1 and CDR2 are MNHEY and SMNVEV (reference sequence). The CDR3 sequence: CASKLGGGTEAFF. The CDR3, as DNA: TGTGCCAGCAAACTAGGGGGGGGCACTGAAGCTTTCTTT.

The V gene is TRBV6-5, the J gene TRBJ1-1, with 8 bases fitting TRBD1. This CDR3 comprises 14 residues. V shed 4 bases, J shed 4 bases, and the junction held 5 bases outside the gene matches. Germline CDR1 is MNHEY and CDR2 is SVGAGI. The DNA for the CDR3 is TGTGCCAGCAGTTCAACAGGGGGAGGCACTGAAGCTTTCTTT. Protein product: CASSSTGGGTEAFF.

The CDR3 spells CASRTAGANVLTF. The CDR3 bases are TGTGCCAGCCGCACGGCTGGGGCCAACGTCCTGACTTTC. The V gene is TRBV19, the J gene TRBJ2-6; no reliable D call. The germline V gene encodes CDR1 LNHDA and CDR2 SQIVND (reference sequence). The germline V and J ends were trimmed by 9 bases and 2 bases, with 8 bases remaining between them. The CDR3 spans 13 residues.

The chain couples TRBV5-5 to TRBJ2-7, with D possibly TRBD2 on 5 matching bases. The CDR3 has 13 residues. Germline CDR1 and CDR2: SGHKS and YYEKEE (reference sequence). V lost 2 bases to trimming and J lost 9 bases, with 15 bases between them. The CDR3 nucleotides read TGTGCCAGCAGCTTCGTCCCGGAGGCGGGGCAGTACTTC. Amino acid sequence: CASSFVPEAGQYF. The entire variable domain, with the rest obtained from reference TRBV5-5 and TRBJ2-7, is as follows: DAGVTQSPTHLIKTRGQQVTLRCSPISGHKSVSWYQQVLGQGPQFIFQYYEKEERGRGNFPDRFSARQFPNYSSELNVNALLLGDSALYLCASSFVPEAGQYFGPGTRLTVT.

The chain links TRBV28 to TRBJ1-5; possible D gene TRBD1, 5 bases. The CDR3 loop spans 17 amino acids. Germline values: CDR1 MDHEN, CDR2 SYDVKM. Trimming pared 7 bases from V and 0 bases from J, leaving 19 bases between. CDR3 nucleotides: TGTGCCAGCAAGGCGGGGGGTCTTGGGTATAGCAATCAGCCCCAGCATTTT. Translating it yields CASKAGGLGYSNQPQHF.

The chain links TRBV9 to TRBJ1-3; D perhaps matches TRBD1 (5 bases). Trimming took off 0 bases at V and 2 bases at J, with 6 bases between the two ends. Germline V gene lookup returns CDR1 SGDLS and CDR2 YYNGEE. This CDR3 spans 14 amino acids. In DNA form, the CDR3 reads TGTGCCAGCAGCGTAGCAGGGACTGGAAACACCATATATTTT. Translated, it gives CASSVAGTGNTIYF. The full variable domain, rest sourced from reference TRBV9 and TRBJ1-3, is DSGVTQTPKHLITATGQRVTLRCSPRSGDLSVYWYQQSLDQGLQFLIQYYNGEERAKGNILERFSAQQFPDLHSELNLSSLELGDSALYFCASSVAGTGNTIYFGEGSWLTVV.

The rearrangement joins TRBV9 to TRBJ2-3; 8 positions match TRBD2. The V and J ends lost 0 bases and 3 bases, in that order; junction bases with no gene match: 3. This CDR3 has 15 residues. CDR1 and CDR2 (germline): SGDLS, YYNGEE. The CDR3 spells CASSVGGLVTDTQYF. For the CDR3, the DNA is TGTGCCAGCAGCGTAGGGGGACTAGTAACAGATACGCAGTATTTT.

This chain connects TRBV11-3 to TRBJ1-1, with a weak D call TRBD1 (6 bases). This CDR3 region has 14 residues. V shed 3 bases and J shed 4 bases, with 12 bases lying between them. The germline V gene has CDR1 SGHNT and CDR2 YENEEA. CDR3 residues: CASSFYSRGTEAFF. The DNA for the CDR3 is TGTGCCAGCAGCTTCTATAGCAGGGGCACTGAAGCTTTCTTT. Combining the CDR3 with reference TRBV11-3 and TRBJ1-1 gives the whole variable domain EAGVVQSPRYKIIEKKQPVAFWCNPISGHNTLYWYLQNLGQGPELLIRYENEEAVDDSQLPKDRFSAERLKGVDSTLKIQPAELGDSAVYLCASSFYSRGTEAFFGQGTRLTVV.

The rearrangement joins TRBV6-1 to TRBJ1-5, with D hard to call. The CDR3 is made up of 14 amino acids. Deletions cut 4 bases from V and 0 bases from J, with 7 bases between. The V gene's germline CDR1 is MNHNS and CDR2 SASEGT. CDR3 loop: CASSGGISNQPQHF. The CDR3, as DNA: TGTGCCAGCAGTGGCGGGATTAGCAATCAGCCCCAGCATTTT.

The J gene is TRBJ2-5, the V gene TRBV6-5; the match to TRBD2 covers 8 bases. V lost 6 bases and J lost 11; bases outside the gene matches: 14. The length of the CDR3 is 14 residues. Germline assignment: CDR1 MNHEY and CDR2 SVGAGI. CDR3: CASRGPGGLGEQYF. CDR3 in DNA: TGTGCCAGCAGAGGCCCGGGAGGGCTAGGGGAGCAGTACTTC.

The chain uses TRBV6-5 and TRBJ2-5; tentatively, D is TRBD2 (5 bases). Germline values: CDR1 MNHEY, CDR2 SVGAGI. V lost 7 bases and J lost 6, with 9 bases in between. This CDR3 is built from 11 residues. CDR3 nucleotide sequence: TGTGCCAGCAATTCGGGAAAGACCCAGTACTTC. Translation: CASNSGKTQYF.

The CDR3 here is CASSLDRRGEQYF. In nucleotides, the CDR3 is TGTGCCAGCAGCTTGGACCGCCGGGGCGAGCAGTACTTC. V is TRBV5-6 and J is TRBJ2-7; TRBD2 is a possible D gene (5 bases). This CDR3 has 13 amino acids. Germline CDR1 SGHDT, CDR2 YYEEEE. V was clipped by 0 bases and J by 6 bases, with 10 bases between them.

V and J are TRBV7-2 and TRBJ2-7; D gene unclear. The V and J ends lost 5 bases and 9 bases respectively, with 11 bases between them. CDR3 length equals 11 residues. The germline gives CDR1 SGHTA, CDR2 FQGNSA. The CDR3 sequence is CASSNARGQYF. The DNA for the CDR3 is TGTGCCAGCAGCAACGCACGAGGGCAGTACTTC. Using reference TRBV7-2 and TRBJ2-7 for the parts outside the CDR3, the full variable domain is GAGVSQSPSNKVTEKGKDVELRCDPISGHTALYWYRQSLGQGLEFLIYFQGNSAPDKSGLPSDRFSAERTGGSVSTLTIQRTQQEDSAVYLCASSNARGQYFGPGTRLTVT.

The chain's CDR3 is CASTEGTPAGELFF. As DNA, the CDR3 is TGTGCCAGCACGGAGGGGACGCCAGCCGGGGAGCTGTTTTTT. V is TRBV9 and J is TRBJ2-2; a possible D gene is TRBD2 (6 bases). V shed 6 bases and J shed 6 bases, with 15 bases lying between them. The germline CDR1 and CDR2 sequences are SGDLS and YYNGEE. This CDR3 spans 14 amino acids. Using reference TRBV9 and TRBJ2-2 for the parts outside the CDR3, the full variable domain is DSGVTQTPKHLITATGQRVTLRCSPRSGDLSVYWYQQSLDQGLQFLIQYYNGEERAKGNILERFSAQQFPDLHSELNLSSLELGDSALYFCASTEGTPAGELFFGEGSRLTVL.

The rearrangement joins TRBV13 to TRBJ2-5, with 10 bases matching TRBD1. The CDR3 length is 15 residues. V lost 3 bases and J lost 5; bases outside the gene matches: 6. CDR1 and CDR2 (germline): PRHDT, FYEKMQ (reference sequence). The CDR3 region has the DNA TGTGCCAGCAGCTTTCGGACAGGGGGTACGGAGACCCAGTACTTC. Amino acid sequence: CASSFRTGGTETQYF.

V usage is TRBV11-3 and J usage is TRBJ2-7, with D perhaps TRBD2 (5 bases). CDR3 length equals 13 residues. The V gene's germline CDR1 is SGHNT and CDR2 YENEEA. Trimming stripped 1 base from V and 5 bases from J, with 9 bases between. The CDR3 region is CASSLGLTHEQYF. The CDR3 nucleotides are TGTGCCAGCAGCTTAGGACTAACCCACGAGCAGTACTTC.